This TCR beta chain was captured in a study of response to subunit inactivated influenza vaccine (dated by TCRdb to the late 2010s). About the full investigation: Deep quantitative profiling of the T cell receptor repertoire was used in the study to follow responses to a trivalent subunit inactivated influenza vaccine.

Trimming removed 4 bases from V and 4 bases from J, leaving 13 bases between the germline ends. The CDR3 numbers 14 residues from cysteine through phenylalanine. The CDR3 DNA has 42 bases and is translated from base 1. The germline V gene (reference sequence) specifies DFQATT as CDR1 and SNEGSKA as CDR2. This clonotype was observed a few times. Its antigen is currently not known. Base qualities are not provided; no much larger clone lies one nucleotide away. Findings and caveats that apply to the study as a whole: The authors suggested that each seasonal influenza vaccination may recruit only a limited number of new T cells.

The library was generated by RT-PCR. The reads were generated on an Illumina HiSeq 2500. Clones were called with MiXCR by TCRdb after fastp trimmed the public reads at Q25, and only in-frame beta chains were retained. Under each unique CDR3 protein, matching rows form one entry showing the most common genes and DNA. Recorded for this sample are about 540,000 distinct CDR3 sequences; around 25% of them occurred a single time. 2.5% to 3% of the sample rests with the top ten. This same sample was also taken into another study, of T cells expressing NK-cell markers. From the second report: 5'RACE template switching, by which a universal primer site and unique molecular identifiers were added, was used to make TCR beta cDNA libraries. In sorted CD3+CD56+NKG2C+, CD3+CD56+NKG2C- and CD3+CD56-NKG2C+ T-cell subsets from 7 to 9 donors, TCR beta-chain repertoires were profiled. Among the eight sequenced donors, only one was HCMV-seronegative, while the other seven were HCMV-seropositive. In several experiments an anti-gammadeltaTCR antibody was added to restrict sorting to alphabetaTCR-expressing T cells. In six donors, the dominant CD3+CD56+NKG2C+ clonotypes were found to rank among the top 10 CD8+ clonotypes and to make up 1.0-7.0% of CD8+ T cells. Those dominant clonotypes were again the most abundant among CD3+CD56-NKG2C+ cells in several donors, at about 25-60.1%. It remained unclear whether the expanded NKG2C-expressing T cell clones were specific for HCMV antigens. The study sequenced eight donors, all healthy volunteers chosen at random: three men and five women. HCMV serostatus was determined by detecting HCMV-specific IgG in serum with a commercial ELISA kit. Ficoll density gradient centrifugation was used to isolate peripheral blood mononuclear cells from blood. CD4+ and CD8+ T cells were isolated from PBMC by magnetic immunoseparation with Miltenyi isolation kits. Priming for cDNA synthesis came from the TCR beta constant segment, and two successive PCR amplification steps followed. Libraries were sequenced as 2 x 150 bp reads on Illumina HiSeq 2000/2500, MiSeq or NextSeq. MIGEC was used to demultiplex reads and group reads by UMI, and MiTCR was used to assemble and quantify clonotypes. To exclude erroneous sequences, any TCR cDNA sequence not supported by at least two reads was discarded. The tcR package was used for downstream repertoire analysis, and clonotypes were matched across fractions by CDR3 nucleotide sequence plus V segment. VDJmatch was used to annotate antigen specificity against VDJdb, with one amino acid substitution in CDR3 permitted.

The rearranged segments are TRBV20-1 and TRBJ2-2; possibly the D gene is TRBD1, per 6 matching bases. The input for sequencing was CD4+ T cells sorted from PBMCs, taken 11 to 12 days after vaccination. The receptor was derived from a man over 45 who received an inactivated influenza vaccine. Donor details come from another sample of the same person, matched by shared clones. The nucleotide sequence reads as follows: TGCAGTGCTATGCCCCCACAGGGCACCGGGGAGCTGTTTTTT. This translates into CSAMPPQGTGELFF.